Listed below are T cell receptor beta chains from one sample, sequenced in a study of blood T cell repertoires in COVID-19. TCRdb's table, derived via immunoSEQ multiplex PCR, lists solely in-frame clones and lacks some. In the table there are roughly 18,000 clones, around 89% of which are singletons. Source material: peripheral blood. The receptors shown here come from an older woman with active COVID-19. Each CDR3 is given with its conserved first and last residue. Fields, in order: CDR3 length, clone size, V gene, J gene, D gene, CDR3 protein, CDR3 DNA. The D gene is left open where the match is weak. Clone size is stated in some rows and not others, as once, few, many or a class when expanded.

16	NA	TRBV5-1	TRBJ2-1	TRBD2	CASSPASGSSYNEQFF	TGCGCCAGCAGCCCGGCGAGCGGGAGCTCCTACAATGAGCAGTTCTTC
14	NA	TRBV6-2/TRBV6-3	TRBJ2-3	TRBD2	CASSYSGGGVTQYF	TGTGCCAGCAGTTACTCGGGCGGGGGGGTTACGCAGTATTTT
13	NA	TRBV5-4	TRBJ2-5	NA	CASSFDSRETQYF	TGTGCCAGCAGCTTTGACAGCCGCGAGACCCAGTACTTC
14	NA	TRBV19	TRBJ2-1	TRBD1	CASSSPGTAREQFF	TGTGCCAGTAGTAGTCCCGGGACAGCCCGAGAGCAGTTCTTC
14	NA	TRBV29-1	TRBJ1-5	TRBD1	CSVEPGGTNQPQHF	TGCAGCGTTGAGCCAGGGGGGACCAATCAGCCCCAGCATTTT
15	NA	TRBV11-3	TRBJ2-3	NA	CASSARDSGTDTQYF	TGTGCCAGCAGCGCACGCGACTCCGGCACAGATACGCAGTATTTT
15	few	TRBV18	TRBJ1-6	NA	CASSPPAGAKSPLHF	TGTGCCAGCTCACCACCCGCAGGGGCCAAGTCACCCCTCCACTTT
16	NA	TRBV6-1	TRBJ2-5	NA	CASSEGVGSGKETQYF	TGTGCCAGCAGTGAAGGAGTGGGTAGCGGTAAAGAGACCCAGTACTTC
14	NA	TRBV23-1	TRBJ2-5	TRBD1	CASSKPGQQETQYF	TGCGCCAGCAGTAAACCGGGACAGCAAGAGACCCAGTACTTC
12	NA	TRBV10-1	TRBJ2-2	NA	CASSLNTGELFF	TGCGCCAGCAGTCTGAACACCGGGGAGCTGTTTTTT
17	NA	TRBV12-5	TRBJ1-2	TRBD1	CASGWGTGRVLNYGYTF	TGTGCTAGTGGTTGGGGGACAGGGAGGGTGCTGAACTATGGCTACACCTTC
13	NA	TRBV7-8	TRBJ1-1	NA	CASSSILSTEAFF	TGTGCCAGCAGCTCGATACTCTCCACTGAAGCTTTCTTT
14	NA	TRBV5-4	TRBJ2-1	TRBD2	CASSGLAGAQGQFF	TGTGCCAGCAGCGGACTAGCGGGGGCCCAGGGGCAGTTCTTC
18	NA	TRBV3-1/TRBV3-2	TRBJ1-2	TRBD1	CASSPSGFGGQGNYGYTF	TGTGCCAGCAGCCCGAGCGGATTTGGGGGACAGGGGAACTATGGCTACACCTTC
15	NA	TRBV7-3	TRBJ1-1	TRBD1	CASSGRGGAYTEAFF	TGTGCCAGCAGTGGGAGAGGGGGCGCTTACACTGAAGCTTTCTTT